The 14 T cell receptor beta chains reported below all come from one sample, sequenced in a study of T cell responses to AZD1222 COVID-19 vaccine. Repertoires were generated with immunoSEQ multiplex PCR, while TCRdb's copy carries only in-frame clones and drops some. This table holds roughly 110,000 clones, approximately 90% found once. Sequencing was performed on peripheral blood, taken on day 0 of AZD1222 vaccination. The receptors stem from an adult in good health.

V and J are TRBV5-8 and TRBJ2-7; D call uncertain. V dropped 2 bases and J dropped 4 bases, with 19 bases sitting between them. Germline values: CDR1 SGHTS, CDR2 YDEGEE. This CDR3 has 16 residues. In DNA, the CDR3 is TGTGCCAGCAGCTTAAGTCAGTCCTGGGGTGGTTACGAGCAGTACTTC. Its translation: CASSLSQSWGGYEQYF.

This clone has more than one count but fewer than ten. CDR3 DNA sequence: TGTGCCAGTCGAAGGGACACCTCGAACAATGAGCAGTTCTTC. This encodes CASRRDTSNNEQFF. This chain uses TRBV2 with TRBJ2-1, with D possibly matching TRBD1 (6 bases). The V end lost 9 bases, the J end lost 5 bases, and 17 bases lay between the germline ends. Germline-derived CDR1 and CDR2 are SNHLY and FYNNEI. The CDR3 is made up of 14 amino acids.

The chain has TRBV5-1 and TRBJ1-5; D is ambiguous. Germline V gives CDR1 SGHRS, CDR2 YFSETQ. This CDR3 comprises 15 residues. The ends were cut back, 4 bases at V and 3 bases at J, with 14 bases in the middle. This chain's CDR3 is CASSSGGGHNQPQHF. The CDR3 DNA sequence: TGCGCCAGCAGCAGCGGCGGCGGTCACAATCAGCCCCAGCATTTT.

The rearrangement links TRBV7-6 to TRBJ2-5; 11 nucleotides agree with TRBD2. The V segment lost 4 bases and the J segment 5 bases; nucleotides outside the gene matches: 6. The CDR3 runs to 15 residues. Germline assignment: CDR1 SGHVS and CDR2 FNYEAQ. In DNA form, the CDR3 reads TGTGCCAGCAGCTCTTCCCCTAGCGGGGGGGAGACCCAGTACTTC. Its translation is CASSSSPSGGETQYF.

The chain is built from TRBV29-1 and TRBJ2-7; 10 positions match TRBD2. The V and J ends lost 3 bases and 0 bases, in that order; junction bases with no gene match: 2. The CDR3 has 14 residues. Germline V gene sequence: CDR1 SQVTM, CDR2 ANQGSEA. CDR3 in amino acids: CSVEERGGSYEQYF. The CDR3 DNA sequence: TGCAGCGTTGAGGAGCGGGGGGGCTCCTACGAGCAGTACTTC.

This clone was seen more than once but under ten times. The chain uses TRBV14 and TRBJ1-4; weak D call: TRBD1 (6 bases). Looked up from germline, CDR1 is SGHDN and CDR2 is FVKESK. The CDR3 consists of 16 residues. V was cut by 2 bases and J by 10 bases, with 20 bases left in between. In DNA, the CDR3 is TGTGCCAGCAGCCAATATAGGACAGCTACTCAGCGAAAACTGTTTTTT. Translation: CASSQYRTATQRKLFF.

The sample holds one count of this clone. The DNA for the CDR3 is TGTGCCAGCAGCGCCCGGGGTTGGGGCACTGAAGCTTTCTTT. Protein: CASSARGWGTEAFF. The chain links TRBV7-9 to TRBJ1-1; D is undetermined. Trimming took off 5 bases at V and 4 bases at J, with 14 bases between the two ends. CDR3 length equals 14 residues. The germline gives CDR1 SEHNR, CDR2 FQNEAQ (reference sequence).

The rearrangement links TRBV5-6 to TRBJ2-7; either TRBD1 or TRBD2 may supply D (5 bases each). Germline CDR1 and CDR2: SGHDT and YYEEEE. This CDR3 comprises 13 residues. V was shortened by 0 bases and J by 2 bases, with 6 bases between the two germline ends. The CDR3 is CASSLGGPYEQYF. The DNA of the CDR3 is TGTGCCAGCAGCTTGGGGGGACCCTACGAGCAGTACTTC.

This chain links TRBV5-1 with TRBJ1-3; D gene uncertain. CDR1 and CDR2 (germline): SGHRS, YFSETQ. The V end was cut by 2 bases, the J end by 1 base, with 10 bases between. The CDR3 is made up of 15 amino acids. CDR3 DNA: TGCGCCAGCAGCTTAAGTACGGTGTCTGGAAACACCATATATTTT. It encodes CASSLSTVSGNTIYF.

This clone occurred a few times. V usage is TRBV20-1 and J usage is TRBJ1-2; no clear D gene. The CDR3 consists of 10 residues. V dropped 5 bases and J dropped 8 bases, with 9 bases sitting between them. Germline assignment: CDR1 DFQATT and CDR2 SNEGSKA (reference sequence). This CDR3 is CSAPIGGYTF. The CDR3, as DNA: TGCAGTGCTCCTATAGGAGGCTACACCTTC.

As concerns this clone: Sequence at one end of the junction differs from germline and may be a read error. The chain couples TRBV7-3 to TRBJ1-2; TRBD1 matches at 7 bases. The length of the CDR3 is 15 residues. CDR1 is SGHTA and CDR2 is FQGTGA in the germline V gene. The DNA for the CDR3 is TGTGCCAGCACCTTACGATGGGAGGGGGCCTATGGCTACACCTTC. It yields the protein CASTLRWEGAYGYTF. Supplemented by reference TRBV7-3 and TRBJ1-2, the full variable domain reads GAGVSQTPSNKVTEKGKYVELRCDPISGHTALYWYRQSLGQGPEFLIYFQGTGAADDSGLPNDRFFAVRPEGSVSTLKIQRTERGDSAVYLCASTLRWEGAYGYTFGSGTRLTVV.

V and J are TRBV19 and TRBJ2-2; D call uncertain. From germline, CDR1 is LNHDA and CDR2 SQIVND (reference sequence). V lost 6 bases and J 4 bases, leaving 3 bases between the germline ends. The CDR3 is 11 amino acids. Here the CDR3 reads CASRSTGELFF. As DNA, the CDR3 is TGTGCCAGTAGGTCCACCGGGGAGCTGTTTTTT.

This chain uses TRBV6-1 with TRBJ1-2; D possibly corresponds to TRBD1 (5 bases). The CDR3 has 16 residues. V lost 4 bases and J 4 bases, leaving 19 bases between the germline ends. Germline V lookup: CDR1 MNHNS, CDR2 SASEGT. The CDR3 DNA is TGTGCCAGCAGTGGCGGACACCAACCTAGAGGCTATGGCTACACCTTC. It yields the protein CASSGGHQPRGYGYTF.

The rearrangement uses TRBV27 and TRBJ1-2, with 11 bases matching TRBD1. Germline loops: CDR1 MNHEY, CDR2 SMNVEV (reference sequence). The CDR3 consists of 14 residues. Unmatched junction bases numbered 3, after V lost 4 bases and J lost 5 bases. The CDR3 is CASSSGTGGYGYTF. The CDR3 nucleotides read TGTGCCAGCAGTTCCGGGACAGGGGGTTATGGCTACACCTTC.